These 22 T cell receptor beta chains came from one sample sequenced in a study of T cell responses to AZD1222 COVID-19 vaccine. Data came from immunoSEQ multiplex PCR; TCRdb stores just in-frame clones and leaves some out. The table shows 90,000 to 140,000 clones, with 89% occurring only once. Sequencing used peripheral blood, obtained 28 days after the second AZD1222 dose. The receptors stem from an adult who received the AZD1222 COVID-19 vaccine.

J is TRBJ1-6 and V is TRBV11-1; D remains unclear. The length of the CDR3 is 12 residues. The germline CDR1 and CDR2 sequences are SGHAT and FQDESV (reference sequence). Trimming pared 9 bases from V and 7 bases from J, leaving 10 bases between. CDR3 residues: CARRQANSPLHF. For the CDR3, the DNA is TGTGCCAGGAGGCAGGCCAATTCACCCCTCCACTTT.

The J gene is TRBJ2-2, the V gene TRBV18, with 7 bases matching TRBD2. Per the germline V gene, CDR1 is KGHSH and CDR2 is LQKENI. This CDR3 spans 15 amino acids. V trimming: 4 bases; J trimming: 1 base; junction bases outside the gene matches: 3. CDR3 sequence: CASSLSGVNTGELFF. The CDR3 DNA reads as TGTGCCAGCTCACTCAGCGGGGTGAACACCGGGGAGCTGTTTTTT.

V is TRBV19 and J is TRBJ1-2; D not certain. Germline V lookup: CDR1 LNHDA, CDR2 SQIVND (reference sequence). V lost 3 bases to trimming and J lost 7 bases, with 9 bases between them. CDR3 length: 12 residues. The CDR3 spells CASSISHGGYTF. CDR3 in DNA: TGTGCCAGTAGTATCTCCCACGGTGGCTACACCTTC.

This clone has just a few counts. The chain joins TRBV5-5 to TRBJ2-1; D possibly corresponds to TRBD2 (5 bases). Germline V lookup: CDR1 SGHKS, CDR2 YYEKEE (reference sequence). V lost 0 bases and J 0 bases, leaving 13 bases between the germline ends. This CDR3 has 17 residues. CDR3 bases: TGTGCCAGCAGCTTGGTCGGAGCGGCTAGCTCCTACAATGAGCAGTTCTTC. Protein product: CASSLVGAASSYNEQFF.

This chain joins TRBV27 and TRBJ1-6; 10 positions match TRBD1. Unmatched junction bases numbered 6, after V lost 4 bases and J lost 9 bases. From germline, CDR1 is MNHEY and CDR2 SMNVEV (reference sequence). The length of the CDR3 is 15 residues. The CDR3 spells CASSSDRGLASPLHF. The DNA of the CDR3 is TGTGCCAGCAGTTCCGACAGGGGGCTAGCTTCACCCCTCCACTTT.

V gene TRBV4-1 combines with J gene TRBJ2-7; TRBD2 matches 9 bases. CDR3 size: 15 residues. In germline, CDR1 is MGHRA, CDR2 YSYEKL. Losses at the gene ends were 1 base for V and 4 bases for J; bases not matched to a gene: 5. The CDR3: CASSQGGLAIYEQYF. The CDR3 DNA sequence: TGCGCCAGCAGCCAAGGGGGACTAGCTATTTACGAGCAGTACTTC.

V is TRBV19 and J is TRBJ1-4; D gene unclear. This CDR3 contains 12 residues. Germline CDR1 LNHDA, CDR2 SQIVND (reference sequence). V lost 5 bases and J lost 8, with 9 bases in between. The CDR3 region is CASSRPKEKLFF. In nucleotides, the CDR3 is TGTGCCAGTAGTCGACCGAAAGAAAAACTGTTTTTT. Full variable domain (rest looked up from reference TRBV19 and TRBJ1-4): DGGITQSPKYLFRKEGQNVTLSCEQNLNHDAMYWYRQDPGQGLRLIYYSQIVNDFQKGDIAEGYSVSREKKESFPLTVTSAQKNPTAFYLCASSRPKEKLFFGSGTQLSVL.

This rearrangement joins TRBV24-1 to TRBJ2-2; possibly TRBD2 for D (6 bases). This CDR3 contains 17 residues. Looked up from germline, CDR1 is KGHDR and CDR2 is SFDVKD. Trimming removed 0 bases from V and 4 bases from J, with 14 bases in between. CDR3 residues: CATSDLRTGGLTGELFF. The CDR3 nucleotides are TGTGCCACCAGTGATTTGAGAACCGGGGGTCTCACCGGGGAGCTGTTTTTT.

The rearrangement links TRBV5-1 to TRBJ2-7; 9 positions agree with TRBD2. This CDR3 has 15 residues. Trimming cost V 3 bases and J 3 bases; bases outside gene matches: 7. From germline, CDR1 is SGHRS and CDR2 YFSETQ. CDR3 in DNA: TGCGCCAGCAGCTGGCGGGAGGGCCTTTTCTACGAGCAGTACTTC. This codes for CASSWREGLFYEQYF.

This clone has only one observation. The genes are TRBV7-9 and TRBJ2-3; TRBD2 is a possible D gene (5 bases). The V and J ends lost 6 bases and 3 bases respectively, with 16 bases between them. The CDR3 extends over 15 amino acids. Germline V gene data show CDR1 as SEHNR and CDR2 as FQNEAQ (reference sequence). The CDR3 reads CASRSGSARTDTQYF. The CDR3 nucleotides read TGTGCCAGCAGGTCTGGTAGCGCGAGGACAGATACGCAGTATTTT.

The chain uses TRBV18 and TRBJ2-7, with D uncertain. The CDR3 totals 14 residues. V shed 0 bases and J shed 1 base, with 7 bases lying between them. The germline gives CDR1 KGHSH, CDR2 LQKENI. DNA of the CDR3: TGTGCCAGCTCACCACCGAGTAAATCCTACGAGCAGTACTTC. This codes for CASSPPSKSYEQYF.

This clone came up a few times. The chain joins TRBV29-1 to TRBJ1-1, with 7 bases matching TRBD1. The V gene end was trimmed by 8 bases and the J gene end by 1 base; junction bases not matched to a gene: 16. The CDR3 is 16 amino acids. Germline-derived CDR1 and CDR2 are SQVTM and ANQGSEA. CDR3 coding DNA: TGCAGCCCCCCCAATGGGAACAGGGGTGGGAACACTGAAGCTTTCTTT. Protein sequence: CSPPNGNRGGNTEAFF.

This clone was found a few times. This chain links TRBV4-1 with TRBJ1-4; TRBD1 is a possible D gene (5 bases). Germline assignment: CDR1 MGHRA and CDR2 YSYEKL. The CDR3 runs to 12 residues. The germline V and J ends were trimmed by 1 base and 8 bases, with 5 bases remaining between them. CDR3 in DNA: TGCGCCAGCAGCCAAGGGGGGGAAAAACTGTTTTTT. This encodes CASSQGGEKLFF.

This clone was seen once. This rearrangement joins TRBV5-6 to TRBJ1-2; 11 nucleotides line up with TRBD1. CDR1 and CDR2 (germline): SGHDT, YYEEEE. The length of the CDR3 is 14 residues. The V and J ends lost 4 bases and 8 bases, in that order; junction bases with no gene match: 7. The CDR3 sequence: CASSLGQGAWGYTF. For the CDR3, the DNA is TGTGCCAGCAGCCTCGGACAGGGGGCCTGGGGCTACACCTTC.

J is TRBJ1-5 and V is TRBV29-1; a possible D gene is TRBD1 (5 bases). The CDR3 runs to 14 residues. The V end lost 2 bases, the J end lost 5 bases, and 13 bases lay between the germline ends. Germline loops: CDR1 SQVTM, CDR2 ANQGSEA. The DNA of the CDR3 is TGCAGCGTTGAAAGCAGGGAGGTTGATCAGCCCCAGCATTTT. This gives the protein CSVESREVDQPQHF. Together with reference TRBV29-1 and TRBJ1-5, the CDR3 gives the full variable domain: SAVISQKPSRDICQRGTSLTIQCQVDSQVTMMFWYRQQPGQSLTLIATANQGSEATYESGFVIDKFPISRPNLTFSTLTVSNMSPEDSSIYLCSVESREVDQPQHFGDGTRLSIL.

The chain couples TRBV18 to TRBJ2-2; TRBD1 agrees at 7 bases. The J segment lost 2 bases and the V segment lost 4 bases, leaving 1 base of the junction unmatched. This CDR3 has 14 amino acids. Germline V gene data show CDR1 as KGHSH and CDR2 as LQKENI. Written as DNA, the CDR3 is TGTGCCAGCTCACGGGACAGAAACACCGGGGAGCTGTTTTTT. The encoded protein is CASSRDRNTGELFF.

CDR3 residues: CASSHKRYEQYF. DNA for the CDR3: TGTGCCAGCAGCCATAAGCGGTACGAGCAGTACTTC. The rearrangement links TRBV12-3 or TRBV12-4 to TRBJ2-7; tentatively, D is TRBD2 (5 bases). The length of the CDR3 is 12 residues. V was cut by 6 bases and J by 4 bases, with 10 bases left in between.

The rearrangement uses TRBV7-9 and TRBJ2-2; 10 bases line up with TRBD1. V was pared by 5 bases and J by 8 bases, with 8 bases of the junction left unmatched. CDR1 and CDR2 (germline): SEHNR, FQNEAQ (reference sequence). The CDR3 is 15 residues long. The CDR3 reads CASSRLGQGGGELFF. CDR3 coding DNA: TGTGCCAGCAGCCGACTCGGACAGGGGGGAGGGGAGCTGTTTTTT.

V and J are TRBV14 and TRBJ2-7; D remains ambiguous. Germline V lookup: CDR1 SGHDN, CDR2 FVKESK. The CDR3 has 14 residues. Between the trimmed V and J ends, which lost 1 base and 0 bases, there was a span of 7 bases. In DNA, the CDR3 is TGTGCCAGCAGCCAAGGCCGAAACTCCTACGAGCAGTACTTC. Its protein is CASSQGRNSYEQYF. Based on the CDR3 plus reference TRBV14 and TRBJ2-7, the full variable domain is EAGVTQFPSHSVIEKGQTVTLRCDPISGHDNLYWYRRVMGKEIKFLLHFVKESKQDESGMPNNRFLAERTGGTYSTLKVQPAELEDSGVYFCASSQGRNSYEQYFGPGTRLTVT.

The chain employs TRBV6-5 and TRBJ2-2; possibly TRBD2 for D (6 bases). The CDR3 totals 13 residues. The germline V gene has CDR1 MNHEY and CDR2 SVGAGI. The germline V and J ends were trimmed by 10 bases and 5 bases, with 14 bases remaining between them. The DNA of the CDR3 is TGTGCCACCCGGGGGTCGGGAACCGGGGAGCTGTTTTTT. Its protein product is CATRGSGTGELFF.

This clone was observed once. This rearrangement joins TRBV28 to TRBJ2-1; D unclear. CDR1 and CDR2 (germline): MDHEN, SYDVKM. With 4 bases removed from V and 0 bases from J, the gap between germline ends came to 7 bases. The CDR3 runs to 14 residues. As DNA, the CDR3 is TGTGCCAGCAGTTCGGCGGACTCCTACAATGAGCAGTTCTTC. The encoded protein is CASSSADSYNEQFF.

V and J are TRBV5-1 and TRBJ2-2; 7 nucleotides align to TRBD1. Germline CDR1 SGHRS, CDR2 YFSETQ. This CDR3 has 15 residues. V lost 3 bases to trimming and J lost 3 bases; unmatched junction nucleotides: 5. CDR3 bases: TGCGCCAGCAGCTCGGCAGGGGGAGACACCGGGGAGCTGTTTTTT. Translated: CASSSAGGDTGELFF.